A selection of T cell receptor beta chains follows, all from one sample in a study of blood T cell repertoires in COVID-19. Method: immunoSEQ multiplex PCR; TCRdb's copy keeps in-frame clones and lacks some. The sample has roughly 250,000 clones; approximately 90% are singletons. Sequencing used peripheral blood. The source of these receptors is a woman aged 40 to 50 who had recovered from COVID-19. Each CDR3 is given with its conserved first and last residue. D genes are given only for firm matches. Clone size is not always given. Where it is, it says once, few, many or a class for expanded clones.

D gene: .
V gene: TRBV28
J gene: TRBJ1-2
clone size: .
CDR3 protein: CASSLGGVYGYTF
CDR3 DNA: TGTGCCAGCAGTTTGGGGGGGGTCTATGGCTACACCTTC

D gene: .
V gene: TRBV6-5
J gene: TRBJ1-1
clone size: .
CDR3 protein: CASSYRTEAFF
CDR3 DNA: TGTGCCAGCAGTTACCGCACTGAAGCTTTCTTT

D gene: .
V gene: TRBV5-1
J gene: TRBJ1-6
clone size: few
CDR3 protein: CASSPLDYNSPLHF
CDR3 DNA: TGCGCCAGCAGCCCACTTGACTATAATTCACCCCTCCACTTT

D gene: TRBD2
V gene: TRBV15
J gene: TRBJ2-3
clone size: .
CDR3 protein: CATSRGASGSTDTQYF
CDR3 DNA: TGTGCCACCAGCAGAGGAGCTAGCGGGAGCACAGATACGCAGTATTTT

D gene: TRBD1
V gene: TRBV2
J gene: TRBJ1-2
clone size: .
CDR3 protein: CASSGTGIYGYTF
CDR3 DNA: TGTGCCAGCAGTGGGACAGGGATCTATGGCTACACCTTC

D gene: TRBD1
V gene: TRBV7-2
J gene: TRBJ1-2
clone size: .
CDR3 protein: CASSPRTGRGHGYTF
CDR3 DNA: TGTGCCAGCAGCCCCCGGACAGGGAGGGGGCATGGCTACACCTTC

D gene: TRBD1
V gene: TRBV20-1
J gene: TRBJ1-1
clone size: .
CDR3 protein: CSAPRQGKAFF
CDR3 DNA: TGCAGTGCTCCCCGACAGGGAAAAGCTTTCTTT

D gene: .
V gene: TRBV5-6
J gene: TRBJ2-3
clone size: .
CDR3 protein: CASSPPGTLTDTQYF
CDR3 DNA: TGTGCCAGCAGCCCCCCGGGGACTCTAACAGATACGCAGTATTTT

D gene: .
V gene: TRBV12-3/TRBV12-4
J gene: TRBJ2-3
clone size: .
CDR3 protein: CASKAGPGDTQYF
CDR3 DNA: TGTGCCAGCAAGGCGGGGCCAGGGGATACGCAGTATTTT

D gene: .
V gene: TRBV10-3
J gene: TRBJ1-2
clone size: once
CDR3 protein: CAITADRSYGYTF
CDR3 DNA: TGTGCCATCACCGCCGACAGGTCCTATGGCTACACCTTC

D gene: .
V gene: TRBV7-7
J gene: TRBJ2-1
clone size: .
CDR3 protein: CASSPSGGSSYNEQFF
CDR3 DNA: TGTGCTAGCAGCCCATCGGGGGGCAGCTCCTACAATGAGCAGTTCTTC

D gene: TRBD2
V gene: TRBV5-1
J gene: TRBJ2-1
clone size: .
CDR3 protein: CASSSRMGLAGAEQFF
CDR3 DNA: TGCGCCAGCAGCTCGAGAATGGGACTAGCGGGTGCTGAGCAGTTCTTC

D gene: .
V gene: TRBV15
J gene: TRBJ2-7
clone size: .
CDR3 protein: CATTQRRGRRDDDEQYF
CDR3 DNA: TGTGCCACCACCCAGCGGAGGGGAAGGCGCGACGATGACGAGCAGTACTTC

D gene: .
V gene: TRBV30
J gene: TRBJ2-1
clone size: .
CDR3 protein: CAWSPRLGADNEQFF
CDR3 DNA: TGTGCCTGGAGCCCCCGACTAGGGGCCGACAATGAGCAGTTCTTC

D gene: .
V gene: TRBV11-2
J gene: TRBJ1-5
clone size: .
CDR3 protein: CASSSSTGLGNQPQHF
CDR3 DNA: TGTGCCAGCAGCTCGAGCACAGGGCTCGGGAATCAGCCCCAGCATTTT

D gene: .
V gene: TRBV3-1/TRBV3-2
J gene: TRBJ1-1
clone size: .
CDR3 protein: CASSPGHLNTEAFF
CDR3 DNA: TGTGCCAGCAGCCCAGGACACCTAAACACTGAAGCTTTCTTT

D gene: .
V gene: TRBV5-4
J gene: TRBJ2-5
clone size: .
CDR3 protein: CASSLASGALETQYF
CDR3 DNA: TGTGCCAGCAGCTTGGCGTCCGGTGCGTTGGAGACCCAGTACTTC

D gene: .
V gene: TRBV4-1
J gene: TRBJ2-1
clone size: .
CDR3 protein: CASSQDWADYNEQFF
CDR3 DNA: TGCGCCAGCAGCCAAGATTGGGCAGACTACAATGAGCAGTTCTTC

D gene: TRBD2
V gene: TRBV20-1
J gene: TRBJ2-5
clone size: .
CDR3 protein: CSASLGLASYF
CDR3 DNA: TGCAGTGCAAGCTTGGGACTAGCTTCGTACTTC

D gene: .
V gene: TRBV4-1
J gene: TRBJ1-5
clone size: .
CDR3 protein: CASSQGGGLQPQHF
CDR3 DNA: TGCGCCAGCAGCCAAGGAGGCGGTTTGCAGCCCCAGCATTTT

D gene: .
V gene: TRBV5-1
J gene: TRBJ2-7
clone size: .
CDR3 protein: CASNAGGGSTYEQYF
CDR3 DNA: TGCGCCAGCAACGCCGGCGGGGGCTCGACCTACGAGCAGTACTTC

D gene: .
V gene: TRBV20-1
J gene: TRBJ2-7
clone size: .
CDR3 protein: CSASSGGQYF
CDR3 DNA: TGCAGTGCTAGTAGCGGTGGGCAGTACTTC

D gene: .
V gene: TRBV19
J gene: TRBJ1-6
clone size: .
CDR3 protein: CASSIVQGRDSPLHF
CDR3 DNA: TGTGCCAGTAGTATAGTGCAGGGGAGAGATTCACCCCTCCACTTT

D gene: .
V gene: TRBV14
J gene: TRBJ1-6
clone size: .
CDR3 protein: CASSQDRGVPPLHF
CDR3 DNA: TGTGCCAGCAGCCAAGATCGGGGGGTGCCACCCCTCCACTTT

D gene: .
V gene: TRBV7-8
J gene: TRBJ1-2
clone size: .
CDR3 protein: CASSPKGGGSRYGYTF
CDR3 DNA: TGTGCCAGCAGCCCCAAGGGCGGGGGGTCGCGCTATGGCTACACCTTC

D gene: .
V gene: TRBV19
J gene: TRBJ2-3
clone size: .
CDR3 protein: CASSQGLRPPTDTQYF
CDR3 DNA: TGTGCCAGCTCCCAGGGGCTACGGCCCCCCACAGATACGCAGTATTTT

D gene: TRBD1
V gene: TRBV7-2
J gene: TRBJ1-5
clone size: .
CDR3 protein: CASSIYRGNQPQHF
CDR3 DNA: TGTGCCAGCAGCATATACAGGGGGAATCAGCCCCAGCATTTT

D gene: TRBD1
V gene: TRBV7-9
J gene: TRBJ2-1
clone size: .
CDR3 protein: CASSSLLTGGGREQFF
CDR3 DNA: TGTGCCAGCAGCTCACTGTTGACAGGGGGCGGCCGTGAGCAGTTCTTC

D gene: .
V gene: TRBV14
J gene: TRBJ1-2
clone size: .
CDR3 protein: CASSQWSSGGYTF
CDR3 DNA: TGTGCCAGCAGCCAATGGTCCAGCGGTGGCTACACCTTC

D gene: .
V gene: TRBV5-1
J gene: TRBJ2-3
clone size: .
CDR3 protein: CASSLGGHSTDTQYF
CDR3 DNA: TGCGCCAGCAGCTTGGGTGGGCATAGCACAGATACGCAGTATTTT

D gene: TRBD1
V gene: TRBV30
J gene: TRBJ1-2
clone size: .
CDR3 protein: CAWSVGQGTGYTF
CDR3 DNA: TGTGCCTGGAGTGTAGGACAGGGGACTGGCTACACCTTC

D gene: .
V gene: TRBV7-2
J gene: TRBJ2-3
clone size: .
CDR3 protein: CASSLGLSRQSPHTQYF
CDR3 DNA: TGTGCCAGCAGCTTAGGTCTCTCGAGGCAAAGCCCCCATACGCAGTATTTT

D gene: .
V gene: TRBV5-6
J gene: TRBJ2-7
clone size: .
CDR3 protein: CASSLATVPYEQYF
CDR3 DNA: TGTGCCAGCAGCTTGGCAACAGTACCCTACGAGCAGTACTTC

D gene: .
V gene: TRBV10-3
J gene: TRBJ1-1
clone size: few
CDR3 protein: CAIRSPGNTEAFF
CDR3 DNA: TGTGCCATCCGCTCCCCGGGGAACACTGAAGCTTTCTTT

D gene: .
V gene: TRBV24-1
J gene: TRBJ2-1
clone size: .
CDR3 protein: CATSEGGSNSYNEQFF
CDR3 DNA: TGTGCCACCAGTGAGGGGGGATCCAATTCCTACAATGAGCAGTTCTTC

D gene: TRBD1
V gene: TRBV3-1/TRBV3-2
J gene: TRBJ2-4
clone size: .
CDR3 protein: CASSQARTGEEGAKNIQYF
CDR3 DNA: TGTGCCAGCAGCCAAGCCCGGACAGGGGAAGAGGGAGCCAAAAACATTCAGTACTTC

D gene: TRBD1
V gene: TRBV6-2/TRBV6-3
J gene: TRBJ1-5
clone size: .
CDR3 protein: CASSDHRGMHF
CDR3 DNA: TGTGCCAGCAGTGACCACAGGGGGATGCATTTT